Listed here are 14 T cell receptor beta chains from one sample, sequenced in a study of shared T cell receptors in the human thymus. Sequenced by immunoSEQ multiplex PCR; TCRdb stores in-frame clones only, minus some. The sample yields around 730,000 clones, 70% to 90% seen once. These records were also assigned to another study, of human thymus T cells.

Sequenced input: thymocytes. These receptors all come from a girl less than two years old with a congenital heart defect.

This chain uses TRBV25-1 with TRBJ2-3; 8 bases are shared with TRBD1. This CDR3 has 16 residues. V was clipped by 2 bases and J by 1 base; unmatched bases: 5. Germline loops: CDR1 MGHDK, CDR2 SYGVNS. The CDR3 loop is CASSEATGERTDTQYF. As DNA, the CDR3 is TGTGCCAGCAGTGAAGCGACAGGGGAACGCACAGATACGCAGTATTTT.

The rearrangement joins TRBV4-1 to TRBJ1-6, with TRBD1 matching 7 bases. J was trimmed by 7 bases and V by 5 bases; bases with no gene match: 8. The CDR3 is 15 amino acids. Germline V gene lookup returns CDR1 MGHRA and CDR2 YSYEKL. This CDR3 reads CASSTPGTENSPLHF. The CDR3 DNA sequence: TGCGCCAGCAGCACCCCCGGGACAGAGAATTCACCCCTCCACTTT.

The chain recombines TRBV5-4 with TRBJ2-3; D gene uncertain. Germline-derived CDR1 and CDR2 are SGHNT and YYREEE (reference sequence). The V and J ends lost 1 base and 4 bases respectively, with 19 bases between them. The CDR3 is 17 amino acids. CDR3 loop: CASSLMSAIAEPDTQYF. The CDR3 region has the DNA TGTGCCAGCAGCTTGATGTCGGCGATTGCGGAGCCAGATACGCAGTATTTT.

This clone was seen a handful of times. The rearrangement joins TRBV5-1 to TRBJ2-1; 8 bases are a match to TRBD1. The CDR3 extends over 18 amino acids. The junction had 10 bases not matched to a gene; V was cut back by 0 bases and J by 2 bases. Germline-derived CDR1 and CDR2 are SGHRS and YFSETQ. The CDR3 is CASSLEHWDRRPYNEQFF. The DNA for the CDR3 is TGCGCCAGCAGCTTGGAGCATTGGGACAGGAGACCCTACAATGAGCAGTTCTTC. Looking up the rest from reference TRBV5-1 and TRBJ2-1 gives the full variable domain: KAGVTQTPRYLIKTRGQQVTLSCSPISGHRSVSWYQQTPGQGLQFLFEYFSETQRNKGNFPGRFSGRQFSNSRSEMNVSTLELGDSALYLCASSLEHWDRRPYNEQFFGPGTRLTVL.

V is TRBV2 and J is TRBJ1-1; a weak D match, TRBD1 (6 bases). The V gene's germline CDR1 is SNHLY and CDR2 FYNNEI. The CDR3 runs to 14 residues. The V and J ends lost 7 bases and 3 bases respectively, with 15 bases between them. The CDR3 reads CASIQGNRDTEAFF. The CDR3 DNA sequence: TGTGCCAGCATCCAGGGAAACAGGGACACTGAAGCTTTCTTT. Supplemented by reference TRBV2 and TRBJ1-1, the full variable domain reads EPEVTQTPSHQVTQMGQEVILRCVPISNHLYFYWYRQILGQKVEFLVSFYNNEISEKSEIFDDQFSVERPDGSNFTLKIRSTKLEDSAMYFCASIQGNRDTEAFFGQGTRLTVV.

This sequence joins TRBV7-6 and TRBJ1-1, with no clear D. The V gene lost 4 bases and the J gene lost 11 bases, with 29 bases spanning the gap. The CDR3 consists of 17 residues. Germline V gene lookup returns CDR1 SGHVS and CDR2 FNYEAQ. The CDR3, as DNA: TGTGCCAGCAGCTCACAACGCCCGAAGTGGACTGTGACTAAGGCTTTCTTT. Its protein product is CASSSQRPKWTVTKAFF.

This chain links TRBV27 with TRBJ1-1; D is perhaps TRBD1 (6 bases). Germline V gene sequence: CDR1 MNHEY, CDR2 SMNVEV (reference sequence). The ends were cut back, 5 bases at V and 1 base at J, with 23 bases in the middle. The CDR3 sequence is 18 residues long. CDR3 in DNA: TGTGCCAGCAGTCCCCTTGGCTCTCCAGGGACATGGAACACTGAAGCTTTCTTT. Its protein is CASSPLGSPGTWNTEAFF.

In this sample, this clone turned up once. The chain is built from TRBV7-8 and TRBJ1-6; 8 bases are a match to TRBD1. The CDR3 has 16 residues. V lost 5 bases and J lost 7; bases outside the gene matches: 10. Germline loops: CDR1 SGHVS, CDR2 FQNEAQ. The CDR3 region is CASSPPTGVINSPLHF. The CDR3 DNA reads as TGTGCCAGCAGCCCCCCGACAGGGGTCATAAATTCACCCCTCCACTTT.

The chain couples TRBV4-1 to TRBJ1-5; no firm D call. CDR3 length: 17 residues. V lost 1 base to trimming and J lost 0 bases, with 13 bases between them. CDR1 is MGHRA and CDR2 is YSYEKL in the germline V gene. The CDR3 nucleotides are TGCGCCAGCAGCCAAGGAACAGAACCAAATAGCAATCAGCCCCAGCATTTT. This codes for CASSQGTEPNSNQPQHF.

The chain links TRBV6-5 to TRBJ2-7; D perhaps matches TRBD1 (6 bases). There are 15 residues in the CDR3. Germline lookup yields CDR1 MNHEY and CDR2 SVGAGI. V dropped 7 bases and J dropped 0 bases, with 16 bases sitting between them. CDR3 residues: CASTPLGALSYEQYF. The CDR3 DNA follows: TGTGCCAGCACTCCCTTGGGGGCGCTCTCCTACGAGCAGTACTTC.

The rearrangement uses TRBV10-3 and TRBJ2-5, with 10 bases aligning to TRBD1. CDR1 ENHRY and CDR2 SYGVKD come from the germline V gene. The CDR3 contains 15 residues. V dropped 2 bases and J dropped 5; count of bases not matched to a gene: 5. CDR3 sequence reads: CAISEPGQGWETQYF. The CDR3 DNA is TGTGCCATCAGTGAGCCGGGACAGGGGTGGGAGACCCAGTACTTC.

The chain joins TRBV4-3 to TRBJ2-1, with D possibly TRBD1 on 5 matching bases. This CDR3 has 16 amino acids. V lost 4 bases, J lost 9 bases, and 22 bases lay in between. Germline CDR1 and CDR2: LGHNA and YSLEER. CDR3 loop: CASSLVRAPVCFEQFF. In DNA, the CDR3 is TGCGCCAGCAGCCTGGTCAGGGCCCCCGTTTGTTTTGAGCAGTTCTTC.

The chain employs TRBV14 and TRBJ1-4; D is undetermined. The CDR3 has 15 amino acids. Trimming took 4 bases from V and 5 from J, leaving 14 bases between them. Germline CDR1 is SGHDN and CDR2 is FVKESK. The CDR3 DNA sequence: TGTGCCAGCAGCCTCCCTGCGGCGGAGAATGAAAAACTGTTTTTT. Translation gives CASSLPAAENEKLFF.

J is TRBJ2-3 and V is TRBV5-4; D perhaps matches TRBD2 (7 bases). CDR1 is SGHNT, CDR2 YYREEE, per germline (reference sequence). The CDR3 extends over 15 amino acids. V was clipped by 4 bases and J by 2 bases, with 14 bases between them. The DNA for the CDR3 is TGTGCCAGCAGCGTAGGGGGGGGCCTCACAGATACGCAGTATTTT. Translating gives CASSVGGGLTDTQYF. The full variable domain, rest sourced from reference TRBV5-4 and TRBJ2-3, is ETGVTQSPTHLIKTRGQQVTLRCSSQSGHNTVSWYQQALGQGPQFIFQYYREEENGRGNFPPRFSGLQFPNYSSELNVNALELDDSALYLCASSVGGGLTDTQYFGPGTRLTVL.